These 31 T cell receptor beta chains share one sample of origin, sequenced in a study of T cell responses to AZD1222 COVID-19 vaccine. The protocol was immunoSEQ multiplex PCR, while the TCRdb copy is restricted to in-frame clones and leaves out a portion. The repertoire holds about 170,000 clones, with approximately 95% as singletons. The sequences come from peripheral blood, collected on day 0 of AZD1222 vaccination. The origin of the receptors is an adult in good health.

This chain joins TRBV6-5 and TRBJ1-2; no clear D gene. The CDR3 is 15 residues long. V lost 2 bases and J 4 bases, leaving 14 bases between the germline ends. Germline V lookup: CDR1 MNHEY, CDR2 SVGAGI. The CDR3 region is CASSYKPLGGYGYTF. DNA of the CDR3: TGTGCCAGCAGTTACAAGCCCCTGGGCGGCTATGGCTACACCTTC.

V and J are TRBV10-1 and TRBJ2-3; 9 bases are a match to TRBD1. The CDR3 extends over 15 amino acids. The germline V gene encodes CDR1 WNHNN and CDR2 SYGVQD (reference sequence). The V and J ends lost 4 bases and 4 bases, in that order; junction bases with no gene match: 6. This CDR3 reads CASSAGTGLADTQYF. DNA of the CDR3: TGCGCCAGCAGTGCCGGGACAGGGCTAGCAGATACGCAGTATTTT.

The chain combines TRBV20-1 with TRBJ2-1; TRBD2 matches 10 bases. The germline V gene has CDR1 DFQATT and CDR2 SNEGSKA (reference sequence). The CDR3 covers 16 residues. With 3 bases clipped from V and 0 bases from J, the junction kept 5 bases outside the gene matches. This chain's CDR3 is CSASWSGGASYNEQFF. The DNA for the CDR3 is TGCAGTGCTAGTTGGAGCGGGGGGGCCTCCTACAATGAGCAGTTCTTC.

The rearrangement uses TRBV4-1 and TRBJ1-6, with 8 bases fitting TRBD1. The germline V gene has CDR1 MGHRA and CDR2 YSYEKL. The CDR3 runs 17 residues. V shed 0 bases and J 0 bases; nucleotides not matched to a gene: 1. CDR3 residues: CASSQDQGASYNSPLHF. Here the CDR3 DNA reads TGCGCCAGCAGCCAAGATCAGGGGGCCTCCTATAATTCACCCCTCCACTTT.

On this clone itself: One end of the junction does not line up with germline, which may come from a read error. The chain combines TRBV6-1 with TRBJ1-2; 9 nucleotides align to TRBD1. CDR3 size: 13 residues. CDR1 is MNHNS, CDR2 SASEGT, per germline. This chain's CDR3 is CASREDRGYGYTF. DNA of the CDR3: TGTGCCAGCAGGGAAGACAGGGGGTATGGCTACACCTTC.

This clone was detected only once. The V and J genes are TRBV21-1 and TRBJ2-7. TRBV21-1 is a pseudogene locus. CDR3 length: 12 amino acids. CDR3 amino acids: CASSKGTYEQYF. The CDR3 DNA follows: TGTGCCAGCAGCAAGGGGACCTACGAGCAGTACTTC.

This rearrangement joins TRBV5-1 to TRBJ1-1; unclear D gene. V lost 0 bases to trimming and J lost 5 bases, with 14 bases between them. CDR1 SGHRS and CDR2 YFSETQ come from the germline V gene. The length of the CDR3 is 15 residues. CDR3 sequence reads: CASSLVRQTKTEAFF. The CDR3 DNA reads TGCGCCAGCAGCTTGGTACGCCAGACAAAGACTGAAGCTTTCTTT. The variable domain in full, with the rest retrieved from reference TRBV5-1 and TRBJ1-1, is KAGVTQTPRYLIKTRGQQVTLSCSPISGHRSVSWYQQTPGQGLQFLFEYFSETQRNKGNFPGRFSGRQFSNSRSEMNVSTLELGDSALYLCASSLVRQTKTEAFFGQGTRLTVV.

The V call is TRBV6-5, the J call TRBJ1-1; the D is unclear. From germline, CDR1 is MNHEY and CDR2 SVGAGI. This CDR3 comprises 13 residues. V lost 6 bases, J lost 7 bases, and 15 bases lay in between. The CDR3 DNA is TGTGCCAGCAGACCAAACGGTCCCCATGAAGCTTTCTTT. It specifies CASRPNGPHEAFF.

V and J are TRBV15 and TRBJ1-1; possible D gene TRBD1, 5 bases. This CDR3 has 14 residues. V dropped 0 bases and J dropped 6 bases, with 11 bases sitting between them. CDR1 is LNHNV, CDR2 YYDKDF, per germline (reference sequence). This CDR3 is CATSRDPRQSEAFF. As DNA, the CDR3 is TGTGCCACCAGCAGAGATCCCCGACAGTCTGAAGCTTTCTTT.

The gene calls are TRBV29-1 and TRBJ1-4; D is uncertain. Germline V gives CDR1 SQVTM, CDR2 ANQGSEA. The CDR3 has 14 amino acids. The V end lost 6 bases, the J end lost 5 bases, and 16 bases lay between the germline ends. The CDR3 here is CSVTLGYENEKLFF. The CDR3 DNA sequence: TGCAGCGTGACCCTGGGGTACGAGAATGAAAAACTGTTTTTT.

In its sample, this clone was seen once. This sequence joins TRBV4-1 and TRBJ2-4; tentative D call: TRBD1 (7 bases). Germline assignment: CDR1 MGHRA and CDR2 YSYEKL. This CDR3 is built from 22 residues. Trimming pared 0 bases from V and 1 base from J, leaving 28 bases between. This chain's CDR3 is CASSQDGSAGLVRGVAKNIQYF. The CDR3 DNA follows: TGCGCCAGCAGCCAAGATGGGTCTGCGGGTCTTGTCAGGGGGGTTGCCAAAAACATTCAGTACTTC.

The chain has TRBV5-1 and TRBJ1-2, with a tentative D call TRBD1 (5 bases). Looked up from germline, CDR1 is SGHRS and CDR2 is YFSETQ. CDR3 length equals 15 residues. Trimming cost V 0 bases and J 2 bases, with 11 bases left between them. The DNA of the CDR3 is TGCGCCAGCAGCTTGGCGGCAGGACAAAACTATGGCTACACCTTC. Translated: CASSLAAGQNYGYTF.

V is TRBV5-1 and J is TRBJ1-4; a possible D gene is TRBD1 (6 bases). Germline loops: CDR1 SGHRS, CDR2 YFSETQ. There are 16 residues in the CDR3. V was trimmed by 0 bases and J by 5 bases, leaving 14 bases between them. The CDR3 spells CASSLAVGQKNEKLFF. The CDR3 DNA is TGCGCCAGCAGCTTGGCCGTAGGACAGAAGAATGAAAAACTGTTTTTT.

V usage is TRBV5-5 and J usage is TRBJ1-4; 8 positions agree with TRBD1. The V and J ends lost 2 bases and 8 bases, in that order; junction bases with no gene match: 14. The CDR3 has 17 amino acids. Per the germline V gene, CDR1 is SGHKS and CDR2 is YYEKEE (reference sequence). CDR3: CASSFLWGGQGREKLFF. CDR3 nucleotide sequence: TGTGCCAGCAGCTTTCTATGGGGAGGACAGGGTCGGGAAAAACTGTTTTTT.

V is TRBV19 and J is TRBJ2-1, with unresolved D. Germline V gene sequence: CDR1 LNHDA, CDR2 SQIVND (reference sequence). The V end lost 7 bases, the J end lost 8 bases, and 12 bases lay between the germline ends. This CDR3 has 12 amino acids. The CDR3 spells CASTLSRDEQFF. CDR3 nucleotides: TGTGCCAGTACCCTCTCAAGGGATGAGCAGTTCTTC.

The gene calls are TRBV11-2 and TRBJ2-6; the D is unclear. The CDR3 runs 17 residues. The germline V gene has CDR1 SGHAT and CDR2 FQNNGV. The V end lost 0 bases, the J end lost 0 bases, and 9 bases lay between the germline ends. The CDR3 region has the DNA TGTGCCAGCAGCTTAGATCTCGAGCGCTCTGGGGCCAACGTCCTGACTTTC. Amino acid sequence: CASSLDLERSGANVLTF.

The rearrangement joins TRBV27 to TRBJ2-3; 7 bases match TRBD2. CDR3 length equals 15 residues. Germline V gives CDR1 MNHEY, CDR2 SMNVEV (reference sequence). V gave up 1 base and J gave up 8 bases; unmatched junction bases: 9. The DNA for the CDR3 is TGTGCCAGCAGTTTATTGGCGGGAGCGATGGGTACGCAGTATTTT. It encodes CASSLLAGAMGTQYF.

This clone has more than one count but fewer than ten. Other DNA sequences in the sample encode the same CDR3. The chain couples TRBV19 to TRBJ1-1, with D maybe TRBD1 (5 bases). V gave up 3 bases and J gave up 1 base, with 12 bases separating them. Germline assignment: CDR1 LNHDA and CDR2 SQIVND (reference sequence). CDR3 size: 15 residues. The CDR3 protein is CASSIRDAWNTEAFF. In DNA, the CDR3 is TGTGCCAGTAGTATTAGGGACGCATGGAACACTGAAGCTTTCTTT.

The chain links TRBV6-1 to TRBJ1-4; no reliable D call. The ends were cut back, 4 bases at V and 6 bases at J, with 9 bases in the middle. Germline-derived CDR1 and CDR2 are MNHNS and SASEGT. CDR3 length: 13 amino acids. This CDR3 is CASSAGAYEKLFF. As DNA, the CDR3 is TGTGCCAGCAGTGCGGGTGCTTATGAAAAACTGTTTTTT.

The chain joins TRBV19 to TRBJ1-5, with D perhaps matching TRBD1 (5 bases). This CDR3 has 12 residues. Germline CDR1 and CDR2: LNHDA and SQIVND (reference sequence). V was shortened by 6 bases and J by 4 bases, with 7 bases between the two germline ends. The chain's CDR3 is CASRRGNQPQHF. DNA of the CDR3: TGTGCCAGTAGAAGGGGTAATCAGCCCCAGCATTTT.

The chain employs TRBV2 and TRBJ1-2; D unresolved. The V gene lost 9 bases and the J gene lost 2 bases, with 10 bases spanning the gap. In germline, CDR1 is SNHLY, CDR2 FYNNEI. The CDR3 spans 12 residues. This CDR3 is CASRQYNYGYTF. CDR3 DNA: TGTGCCAGTCGACAATACAACTATGGCTACACCTTC.

This chain links TRBV19 with TRBJ1-5; 8 positions agree with TRBD1. CDR1 and CDR2 from the germline V gene are LNHDA and SQIVND (reference sequence). V shed 4 bases, J shed 3 bases, and the junction held 2 bases outside the gene matches. This CDR3 contains 14 residues. The CDR3 loop reads CASSRTGNNQPQHF. CDR3 sequence (DNA): TGTGCCAGTAGTAGGACAGGGAACAATCAGCCCCAGCATTTT.

The J gene is TRBJ1-2, the V gene TRBV19; D is unclear. Trimming cost V 7 bases and J 4 bases, with 16 bases left between them. Germline V lookup: CDR1 LNHDA, CDR2 SQIVND (reference sequence). This CDR3 is built from 14 residues. CDR3 nucleotide sequence: TGTGCCAGTACCCGCTACATAGATTTCTATGGCTACACCTTC. As protein: CASTRYIDFYGYTF.

This clone showed up just once. The V call is TRBV5-6, the J call TRBJ1-2; 7 nucleotides match TRBD1. The CDR3 runs to 15 residues. In germline, CDR1 is SGHDT, CDR2 YYEEEE. After removal of 1 base from V and 4 bases from J, the junction contained 7 bases not matched to a gene. CDR3 nucleotides: TGTGCCAGCAGCTTGACAGGGGACTTGAGCTATGGCTACACCTTC. As protein: CASSLTGDLSYGYTF.

The V gene is TRBV19, the J gene TRBJ2-1; D may be TRBD2 (5 bases). CDR1 is LNHDA, CDR2 SQIVND, per germline (reference sequence). The V end lost 4 bases, the J end lost 6 bases, and 13 bases lay between the germline ends. The CDR3 consists of 14 residues. CDR3 sequence: CASSTSGITNEQFF. CDR3 bases: TGTGCCAGTAGTACCTCCGGGATAACCAATGAGCAGTTCTTC.

In this sample, this clone turned up a few times. The V call is TRBV9, the J call TRBJ2-7; no reliable D call. The germline CDR1 and CDR2 sequences are SGDLS and YYNGEE. Trimming took 3 bases from V and 1 from J, leaving 8 bases between them. The CDR3 is 13 residues long. CDR3 protein: CASSDPNSYEQYF. The CDR3 nucleotides are TGTGCCAGCAGCGACCCGAATTCCTACGAGCAGTACTTC.

The chain carries TRBV6-6 and TRBJ2-3, with unresolved D. The V end lost 8 bases, the J end lost 6 bases, and 9 bases lay between the germline ends. CDR1 is MNHNY, CDR2 SVGAGI, per germline (reference sequence). There are 11 residues in the CDR3. CDR3 nucleotides: TGTGCCAGCGAACGCTGGGATACGCAGTATTTT. Translating gives CASERWDTQYF.

The rearrangement links TRBV15 to TRBJ1-1; tentatively, D is TRBD1 (5 bases). Trimming stripped 5 bases from V and 0 bases from J, with 10 bases between. This CDR3 comprises 14 residues. Germline CDR1 reads LNHNV; CDR2 reads YYDKDF (reference sequence). The CDR3 reads CATSPRQLNTEAFF. In DNA, the CDR3 is TGTGCCACCAGCCCCCGACAGTTGAACACTGAAGCTTTCTTT.

The chain is built from TRBV14 and TRBJ2-7; D may be TRBD1 (5 bases). Trimming pared 1 base from V and 7 bases from J, leaving 14 bases between. Germline lookup yields CDR1 SGHDN and CDR2 FVKESK. The CDR3 has 14 amino acids. DNA for the CDR3: TGTGCCAGCAGCCAAGTTACCAGGGTCGGTGAGCAGTACTTC. This translates into CASSQVTRVGEQYF.

A word on this clone: One junction end does not reproduce the germline sequence, and a read error may be involved. The V and J genes are TRBV4-1 and TRBJ1-2; D may be TRBD1 (6 bases). In germline, CDR1 is MGHRA, CDR2 YSYEKL. CDR3 length: 15 residues. This CDR3 is CASSQGTRYLGGYTF. The CDR3 nucleotides read TGCGCCAGCAGTCAAGGGACACGTTATTTAGGTGGCTACACCTTC.

V is TRBV6-5 and J is TRBJ2-1; 11 bases are shared with TRBD1. The CDR3 has 14 residues. CDR1 and CDR2 from the germline V gene are MNHEY and SVGAGI. With 10 bases clipped from V and 4 bases from J, the junction kept 6 bases outside the gene matches. The CDR3 here is CATPRDRGYNEQFF. CDR3 nucleotide sequence: TGTGCCACCCCCCGGGACAGGGGGTACAATGAGCAGTTCTTC.